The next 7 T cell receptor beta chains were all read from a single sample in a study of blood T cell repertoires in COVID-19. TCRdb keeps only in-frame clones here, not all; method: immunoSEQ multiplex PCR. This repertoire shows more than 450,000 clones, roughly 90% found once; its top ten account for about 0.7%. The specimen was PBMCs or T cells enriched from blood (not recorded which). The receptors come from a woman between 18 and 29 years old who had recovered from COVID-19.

The CDR3 bases are TGTGCCAGCAGCTCTTCTTTGAGGGGGGAAGCTTTCTTT. This encodes CASSSSLRGEAFF. The rearrangement links TRBV7-9 to TRBJ1-1; D possibly corresponds to TRBD1 (6 bases). V gave up 4 bases and J gave up 8 bases, with 14 bases separating them. The CDR3 totals 13 residues. The V gene's germline CDR1 is SEHNR and CDR2 FQNEAQ (reference sequence).

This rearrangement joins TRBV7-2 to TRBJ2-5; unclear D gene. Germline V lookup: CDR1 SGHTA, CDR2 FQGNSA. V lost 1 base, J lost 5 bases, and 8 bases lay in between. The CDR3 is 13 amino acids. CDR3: CASSLVTVETQYF. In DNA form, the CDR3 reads TGTGCCAGCAGCTTAGTTACGGTGGAGACCCAGTACTTC.

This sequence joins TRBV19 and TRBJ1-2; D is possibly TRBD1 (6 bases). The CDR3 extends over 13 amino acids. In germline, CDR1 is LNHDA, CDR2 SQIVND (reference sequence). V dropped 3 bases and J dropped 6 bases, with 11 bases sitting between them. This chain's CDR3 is CASSMRGLDGYTF. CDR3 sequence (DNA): TGTGCCAGTAGTATGCGGGGGCTGGATGGCTACACCTTC.

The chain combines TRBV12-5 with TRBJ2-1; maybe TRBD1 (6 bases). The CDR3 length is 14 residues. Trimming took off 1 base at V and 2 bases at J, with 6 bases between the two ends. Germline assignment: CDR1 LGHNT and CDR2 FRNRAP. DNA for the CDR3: TGTGCTAGTGGTTTGGGACAGGCCTACAATGAGCAGTTCTTC. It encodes CASGLGQAYNEQFF.

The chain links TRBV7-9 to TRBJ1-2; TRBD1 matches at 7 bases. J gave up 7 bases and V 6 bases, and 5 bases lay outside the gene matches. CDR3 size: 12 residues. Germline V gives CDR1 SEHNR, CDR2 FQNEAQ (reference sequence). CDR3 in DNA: TGTGCCAGCAGGCGCGGACAGGTTGGCTACACCTTC. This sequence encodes CASRRGQVGYTF.

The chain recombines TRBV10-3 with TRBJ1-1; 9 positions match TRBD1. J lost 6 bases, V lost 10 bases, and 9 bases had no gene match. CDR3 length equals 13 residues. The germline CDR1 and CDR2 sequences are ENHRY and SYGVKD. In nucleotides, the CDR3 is TGTGCCAGCCGGACAGGGGAGATCGCTGAAGCTTTCTTT. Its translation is CASRTGEIAEAFF.

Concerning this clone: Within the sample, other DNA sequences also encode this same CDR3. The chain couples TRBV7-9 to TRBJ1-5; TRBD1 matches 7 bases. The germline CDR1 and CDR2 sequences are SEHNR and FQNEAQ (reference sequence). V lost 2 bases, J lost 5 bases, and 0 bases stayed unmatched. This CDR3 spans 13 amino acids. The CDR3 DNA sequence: TGTGCCAGCAGCTTAACAGGGGATCAGCCCCAGCATTTT. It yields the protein CASSLTGDQPQHF.